Reported below is one T cell receptor beta chain. It lacks a known antigen. No base qualities exist here, and no much larger clone lies one base off it. At the DNA level, this CDR3 is encoded by other sequences in the same sample as well. The data belong to a study of cytomegalovirus exposure and HLA in healthy donors (dated by TCRdb to 2016 to 2017). The study in broad terms: According to an earlier analysis of several hundred of the donors, roughly 180 million T cells yielded 95 million to 140 million unique TCR beta sequences and around 280 Gb of sequence data. Roughly 310 gigabases of sequencing data and some 85 million unique TCR sequences were included in an early release covering several hundred HLA-typed donors. Across about 380 genotyped donors of the cohort, an average of about 220,000 unique TCR beta nucleotide sequences per donor were sequenced, and approximately 17% of those sequences were non-productive. The number of donors typed differed by locus, with roughly 620-630 for A, B, C, DRB1 and DQB1, 522 for DQA1, 600 to 610 for DPA1, and approximately 470 for DPB1. A later genetic analysis took genome-wide SNP genotypes for about 60% of the roughly 670 donors and used that subset as a discovery cohort. Alongside the repertoire data, information on donor age, sex, ethnicity and CMV serostatus was compiled. High-throughput TCR immunosequencing, statistical association of individual TCRs with disease status, and machine learning were combined to predict cytomegalovirus infection status. Rather than drawing on any new phenotypic data, the later analysis identified candidate immune exposures from TCR beta sequences and the way those sequences occurred across donors. The genetic ancestry cluster associated with self-reported Caucasian donors included around 76% of the 300 to 400 genotyped donors. The aim of the study was to test whether cataloging public T cell receptors could identify signatures of past pathogen exposure. Roughly 5 DR-DQ haplotypes were handled as single units for association and clustering, since linkage in the cohort was strong. Using immunosequencing, the study profiled T cell repertoires from 550 to 750 subjects and related those repertoires to cytomegalovirus serostatus. All discovery cohort repertoires had been generated using a single sequencing platform. Class I and class II HLA loci were covered by the typing at four-digit resolution. An earlier analysis of a few hundred of the donors applied high-throughput TCR beta sequencing to assess whether each TCR beta V gene segment acted as functional or pseudogenic. Besides the first cohort of some 670 subjects, a separate validation cohort made up of roughly 120 different subjects was used. In a later analysis, previously published TCR beta repertoires from 550 to 700 donors were re-analyzed and high-resolution HLA genotyping was added so that TCR occurrence patterns could be studied. Points the paper makes about the study in general: Because counts were too low, 15 to 20 rarely observed V segments, including chromosome 9 orphons, were excluded from the earlier analysis of 500 to 700 of the donors. CMV serostatus was the only immune exposure information available for the cohort. A few of the identified cytomegalovirus-associated TCR beta chains were confirmed in vitro to be specific for cytomegalovirus antigens. A later analysis found that TCR association rates varied across HLA loci, with DRB1 alleles showing the most associated TCRs and HLA-C alleles the fewest. While some public TCRs were present in many individuals, most TCR sequences turned up only very rarely across donors. A later analysis associated 15,000 to 20,000 TCR beta sequences with specific HLA alleles at a false discovery rate of 0.05. In a later analysis, HLA-associated TCR beta chains showed more clonal expansion and lower generation probabilities than non-associated chains that were equally common. Roughly uniform sequencing depth across donors was assumed in presence/absence analyses, although this assumption may not hold. The cohort was sequenced for TCR beta chains only, and without alpha or paired-chain data the features that could be detected were limited. When HLA alleles, especially DR and DQ, strongly co-occurred, attributing TCR associations to individual alleles was difficult. The authors suggested that the approach could potentially be generalized to other disease states and immunological phenotypes. In a later genetic analysis, fewer N-insertions in productive TCRs were reported among donors in an Asian-associated ancestry cluster than the approximately 670-donor mean. In a later analysis, several top co-occurrence clusters were reported to appear linked to parvovirus B19, influenza, CMV and Epstein-Barr virus. In an earlier analysis of under 600 of the donors, most TCR beta V segments were observed in productive rearrangements about 90% or about 30% of the time, broadly matching IMGT annotations. In the study, about 150 TCR beta chains were listed as associated with cytomegalovirus. Some IMGT-functional V segments, including TRBV6-2 and TRBV6-3, could not be distinguished by the 87-base-pair reads and were therefore excluded. An association between a missense DCLRE1C variant and V-gene and J-gene trimming of TCR beta chains was found in a later genetic analysis and replicated in an independent cohort. Linkage disequilibrium might explain the correlated functional status among segregating V segments, but an unknown experimental factor could not be ruled out. Cytomegalovirus status was reported to be diagnosed by the classifier with high specificity and sensitivity in both the original and validation cohorts. Because HLA typing was unavailable for some donors at each locus, only the typed subset was used in association tests. A further reported finding was that TCR beta sequences accurately predicted the HLA-A and HLA-B alleles for most subjects in the first cohort. A later analysis found that most CMV-associated TCR beta chains appeared HLA-restricted, with HLA associations seemingly driven largely by CMV exposure. A cluster of highly shared sequence variants was judged likely to be a technical artifact of the sequencing pipeline.

The library was prepared using the immunoSEQ multiplex PCR assay. The multiplex PCR relied on a mix of 60 forward primers for TCR Vbeta segments and 13 reverse primers for TCR Jbeta segments. The CDR3 region of rearranged TCR beta genes was amplified from genomic DNA with a multiplex PCR assay. Amplified TCR beta libraries were sequenced as 87-base-pair reads on the Illumina HiSeq System. Regarding the original processing steps: Across the 700 or so repertoires, a later analysis counted roughly 77 million unique TCR beta chains, around 11 million of which were shared by at least two donors. A nearest-neighbor algorithm error-corrected the raw reads and collapsed the reads into unique sequences, merging closely related sequences to remove PCR and sequencing errors. To assign V, D and J gene segments, CDR3 sequences were aligned to IMGT reference sequences. For a sequence to be retained, a match of at least six nucleotides to both a V gene segment and a J gene segment was required. Rearrangements were called productive when the CDR3 lacked stop codons and stayed in frame with V and J; all others were non-productive. CDR3 was defined according to IMGT convention as the region running from the second conserved V-encoded cysteine to the conserved J-encoded phenylalanine. In an earlier analysis of 550 to 650 of the donors, sequences lacking an unambiguous match to a single V gene segment were excluded. An earlier analysis of a few hundred of the donors called V segments functional above 56.7% productive rearrangements and segregating when the between-donor standard deviation exceeded 5%. A statistical classification framework was built to diagnose cytomegalovirus status from the catalog of TCR beta chain sequences. In a later analysis, TCR nucleotide sequences were compared against IMGT/GENE-DB human TR gene sequences so that V and J genes could be assigned. The TCRdist pipeline was used in a later analysis to assign CDR3 sequences and most-parsimonious VDJ recombination scenarios. In a later analysis, each TCR beta chain was defined by its CDR3 amino acid sequence together with its V-gene family, and reads lacking a unique V-gene family were excluded. As a way to deal with suspected cross-contamination and a sequencing artifact, a later analysis dropped nearly 600 nucleotide sequences that were highly shared and had low generation probability. A later analysis calculated a clonal expansion index for each public chain from normalized within-repertoire ranks of inferred template counts. In a later analysis, generation probabilities were computed with a VDJ recombination model fitted to out-of-frame rearrangements, and the resulting probabilities were checked against IGoR. In a later analysis, hypergeometric tests were used to score TCR-TCR, TCR-HLA and TCR-CMV co-occurrence, with a repertoire-size bias correction applied to TCR pairs. A later analysis estimated false discovery rates by permuting HLA or CMV assignments 20 times. In a later analysis, co-occurring TCRs were grouped using DBSCAN, and TCRdist sequence similarity was added for clustering within HLA-allele-positive subsets. Repertoires with fewer than 30,000 or more than 120,000 public chains were left out of co-occurrence clustering, as were roughly five repertoires with anomalous nucleotide sharing. The immuneACCESS repertoire file appears here via TCRdb, limited to in-frame rearrangements. These files lack a portion of the clones; in checked studies, under half of the deficit traces to unresolved V genes, and the cause of the others is not known. That table gives V, J and clone size, and the DNA gave D and trimming. Across this sample there are some 130,000 clones, with about 82% seen only once. About 1.2% of the sample comes from the top ten.

Germline trimming amounts to 6 bases on V and 3 bases on J, with 7 as the count of junction bases outside the gene matches. The germline V gene supplies CDR1 MDHEN and CDR2 SYDVKM. The CDR3 spans 15 residues, from the cysteine through the phenylalanine. The retained sequence is limited to the CDR3, 45 bases, with the frame set at the first base. The cohort comprised hundreds of healthy bone marrow donors. All cohort members were sampled while nominally healthy, although unrecorded immune exposures were likely present. The donor tested CMV seronegative, placing the donor among the approximately 360 seronegative members of the cohort. A peripheral blood sample was provided by each donor, and peripheral blood mononuclear cells were used for TCR beta sequencing. Genomic DNA was extracted from the blood cell samples with the Qiagen DNeasy Blood Extraction Kit.

The sequenced sample consisted of PBMCs. Rearrangement joined TRBV28 to TRBJ2-5, with 10 bases matching TRBD1. This clonotype originated in a boy younger than 18 in good health and CMV-seronegative. The CDR3 has the sequence CASSPGQGGKETQYF. At the DNA level, the sequence is TGTGCCAGCAGCCCCGGACAGGGGGGGAAAGAGACCCAGTACTTC.